The rows below give T cell receptor beta chains drawn from one sample of a study of Ad26.COV2.S vaccination and SARS-CoV-2 variants. Sequencing used immunoSEQ multiplex PCR; TCRdb keeps in-frame clones, though not all of them. The data show 400,000 to 450,000 clones, approximately 90% seen once. The sequences come from peripheral blood, collected in a trial of Ad26.COV2.S vaccine versus placebo. All receptors come from a person aged 18-60 years who received the Ad26.COV2.S COVID-19 vaccine or a placebo. Both conserved end residues are part of each CDR3. The order of the fields is V gene, J gene, CDR3 protein.

v_gene: TRBV9; j_gene: TRBJ2-1; CDR3aa: CASSAPSRRDEQFF
v_gene: TRBV28; j_gene: TRBJ1-2; CDR3aa: CASSLSWDGRTIYGYTF
v_gene: TRBV5-4; j_gene: TRBJ2-7; CDR3aa: CASRGLNYEQYF
v_gene: TRBV27; j_gene: TRBJ2-7; CDR3aa: CASSPTSAANEQYF
v_gene: TRBV18; j_gene: TRBJ1-1; CDR3aa: CASSPPLAMNTEAFF
v_gene: TRBV6-5; j_gene: TRBJ1-6; CDR3aa: CASSPPGGANSPLHF
v_gene: TRBV10-2; j_gene: TRBJ1-1; CDR3aa: CASSPHSGTENTEAFF
v_gene: TRBV5-1; j_gene: TRBJ2-5; CDR3aa: CASSLEPPLGTTETQYF
v_gene: TRBV7-6; j_gene: TRBJ2-4; CDR3aa: CASSLGGPGRAKNIQYF
v_gene: TRBV19; j_gene: TRBJ2-7; CDR3aa: CASSVTGGYEQYF
v_gene: TRBV28; j_gene: TRBJ2-7; CDR3aa: CASSLRGVARGSYEQYF
v_gene: TRBV7-2; j_gene: TRBJ1-1; CDR3aa: CASSLGPRQNTEAFF
v_gene: TRBV15; j_gene: TRBJ2-7; CDR3aa: CATSRDRGASYEQYF
v_gene: TRBV11-2; j_gene: TRBJ1-2; CDR3aa: CASSLAPGTVTKDGYTF
v_gene: TRBV11-2; j_gene: TRBJ1-1; CDR3aa: CASSLDGSRTEAFF
v_gene: TRBV19; j_gene: TRBJ1-1; CDR3aa: CASSIELALQDLFF
v_gene: TRBV9; j_gene: TRBJ2-1; CDR3aa: CASSVAGAGAVYNEQFF
v_gene: TRBV28; j_gene: TRBJ2-7; CDR3aa: CASSPNIDTSRRSYEQYF
v_gene: TRBV4-1; j_gene: TRBJ1-1; CDR3aa: CASSQDGGTGATEAFF
v_gene: TRBV7-9; j_gene: TRBJ2-7; CDR3aa: CASSFRTAPYEQYF
v_gene: TRBV11-2; j_gene: TRBJ1-5; CDR3aa: CASSQTASNQPQHF
v_gene: TRBV6-5; j_gene: TRBJ2-1; CDR3aa: CASSYPGTGIPEQFF
v_gene: TRBV14; j_gene: TRBJ2-5; CDR3aa: CASSQYGTELETQYF
v_gene: TRBV28; j_gene: TRBJ1-1; CDR3aa: CASRASGVHTEAFF
v_gene: TRBV28; j_gene: TRBJ1-4; CDR3aa: CASKVTEKLFF
v_gene: TRBV2; j_gene: TRBJ1-6; CDR3aa: CASSIRGGRDNSPLHF
v_gene: TRBV5-1; j_gene: TRBJ2-2; CDR3aa: CASSLVQNTGELFF
v_gene: TRBV30; j_gene: TRBJ1-4; CDR3aa: CAWKPQGALATNEKLFF
v_gene: TRBV14; j_gene: TRBJ1-4; CDR3aa: CASSHGGRPEEKLFF
v_gene: TRBV7-2; j_gene: TRBJ2-7; CDR3aa: CASSPERAGFSYEQYF
v_gene: TRBV28; j_gene: TRBJ1-1; CDR3aa: CASSFHPGQYTEAFF
v_gene: TRBV5-6; j_gene: TRBJ1-1; CDR3aa: CASSLAGDTEAFF
v_gene: TRBV12-2; j_gene: TRBJ2-1; CDR3aa: CASRLRVRPGHLYNEQFF
v_gene: TRBV11-2; j_gene: TRBJ2-7; CDR3aa: CASSLGWREGYEQYF
v_gene: TRBV2; j_gene: TRBJ2-5; CDR3aa: CASSKTGTGNQETQYF
v_gene: TRBV2; j_gene: TRBJ1-2; CDR3aa: CASSGTRTGRSYTF
v_gene: TRBV19; j_gene: TRBJ2-2; CDR3aa: CASSPRTYTNTGELFF
v_gene: TRBV9; j_gene: TRBJ1-1; CDR3aa: CASSPQGQGDTEAFF
v_gene: TRBV6-2/TRBV6-3; j_gene: TRBJ1-5; CDR3aa: CASSYSVAGDHRDQPQHF
v_gene: TRBV7-9; j_gene: TRBJ2-3; CDR3aa: CASSLKFTGDTQYF
v_gene: TRBV19; j_gene: TRBJ1-5; CDR3aa: CASSMVQGVQPQHF
v_gene: TRBV10-1; j_gene: TRBJ2-2; CDR3aa: CASSESVPYEGTGELFF
v_gene: TRBV7-2; j_gene: TRBJ2-7; CDR3aa: CASSSRAGTSSYEQYF
v_gene: TRBV4-1; j_gene: TRBJ1-6; CDR3aa: CASSQDIAAPYSPLHF
v_gene: TRBV7-2; j_gene: TRBJ1-2; CDR3aa: CASSLGANYGYTF
v_gene: TRBV11-2; j_gene: TRBJ2-1; CDR3aa: CASSLAEWAGGPNEQFF
v_gene: TRBV7-2; j_gene: TRBJ2-2; CDR3aa: CASRKNPGGPPGELFF
v_gene: TRBV3-1/TRBV3-2; j_gene: TRBJ2-7; CDR3aa: CASSQREVGGGSGEQYF
v_gene: TRBV11-2; j_gene: TRBJ2-3; CDR3aa: CASSLGGGVLDTQYF
v_gene: TRBV24-1; j_gene: TRBJ2-1; CDR3aa: CATSDFRQGYEQFF
v_gene: TRBV6-5; j_gene: TRBJ1-5; CDR3aa: CASSTTENQPQHF
v_gene: TRBV23-1; j_gene: TRBJ2-2; CDR3aa: CASSSLTGRGPGELFF
v_gene: TRBV5-1; j_gene: TRBJ1-1; CDR3aa: CASSLIRMNTEAFF